This T cell receptor beta chain was observed in a study of cytomegalovirus exposure and HLA in healthy donors (dated by TCRdb to about 2017). Background on the whole study: According to an earlier analysis of several hundred of the donors, some 170 million T cells yielded 90 million to 140 million unique TCR beta sequences and 276 Gb of sequence data. An early release that covered around 590 HLA-typed donors contained approximately 290 gigabases of sequencing data and 80 million or so unique TCR sequences. The genetic ancestry cluster associated with self-reported Caucasian donors included approximately 85% of the roughly 400 genotyped donors. The aim of the study was to test whether cataloging public T cell receptors could identify signatures of past pathogen exposure. The study profiled the T cell repertoires of around 700 subjects by immunosequencing and related them to cytomegalovirus serostatus. Besides the first cohort of 666 subjects, a separate validation cohort made up of over 100 different subjects was used. To predict cytomegalovirus infection status, the study combined high-throughput TCR immunosequencing, statistical association of individual TCRs with disease status, and machine learning. A later analysis re-examined previously published TCR beta repertoires from roughly 720 donors and added high-resolution HLA genotyping to investigate patterns of TCR occurrence. In the later analysis, no new phenotypic data were used to find candidate immune exposures; instead, reliance was placed on TCR beta sequences and their occurrence across donors. To decide whether each TCR beta V gene segment behaved as functional or pseudogenic, an earlier analysis of some 600 of the donors relied on high-throughput TCR beta sequencing. Donor age, sex, ethnicity and CMV serostatus were compiled together with the repertoire data. In a later genetic analysis, genome-wide SNP genotypes for 398 of the 666 donors were used, and that subset was treated as a discovery cohort. Every repertoire in the discovery cohort had been generated on one and the same sequencing platform. HLA typing covered class I and class II loci at four-digit resolution. Typing coverage varied by locus: roughly 629-640 donors for A, B, C, DRB1 and DQB1; more than 500 for DQA1; 600 to 610 for DPA1; 450 to 480 for DPB1. Because of strong linkage in the cohort, a few DR-DQ haplotypes were treated as single units for association and clustering. Among roughly 400 genotyped donors of the cohort, an average of approximately 240,000 unique TCR beta nucleotide sequences was sequenced per donor, of which about 18% were non-productive. Overall study results and their limits: Roughly 15 rarely observed V segments, including chromosome 9 orphons, were excluded from the earlier analysis of approximately 500 of the donors because counts were too low. Strong co-occurrence of HLA alleles, especially DR and DQ, made assigning TCR associations to individual alleles difficult. A few of the identified cytomegalovirus-associated TCR beta chains were confirmed in vitro to be specific for cytomegalovirus antigens. The sequencing pipeline was judged likely to have produced a cluster of highly shared sequence variants as a technical artifact. In this cohort, only TCR beta chains were sequenced, and detectable features were limited by the absence of alpha or paired-chain data. Some IMGT-functional V segments, including TRBV6-2 and TRBV6-3, could not be told apart with the 87-base-pair reads, so those segments were excluded. A further reported finding was that TCR beta sequences accurately predicted the HLA-A and HLA-B alleles for most subjects in the first cohort. The authors suggested that the approach could potentially be extended to other disease states and immunological phenotypes. A total of 150 or so TCR beta chains were listed by the study as associated with cytomegalovirus. Because some donors lacked HLA typing at each locus, the association tests relied only on the typed subset. Presence/absence analyses assumed roughly uniform sequencing depth across donors, an assumption that may not hold. Correlated functional status among segregating V segments might be attributable to linkage disequilibrium, but an unknown experimental factor could not be ruled out. In an earlier analysis of approximately 590 of the donors, most TCR beta V segments were observed in productive rearrangements about 90% or about 30% of the time, broadly matching IMGT annotations. A later genetic analysis reported fewer N-insertions in productive TCRs among donors in an Asian-associated ancestry cluster than the approximately 700-donor mean. The only immune exposure information available for the cohort was CMV serostatus. Compared with equally common non-associated chains, HLA-associated TCR beta chains in a later analysis were more clonally expanded and had lower generation probabilities. Cytomegalovirus status was reported to be diagnosed by the classifier with high specificity and sensitivity in both the original and validation cohorts. In a later analysis, the rate of TCR association differed among HLA loci, with DRB1 alleles having the most associated TCRs and HLA-C alleles having the fewest. According to a later analysis, most CMV-associated TCR beta chains appeared to be HLA-restricted, and the HLA associations seemed to be driven largely by CMV exposure. In a later analysis, 15,000 to 20,000 TCR beta sequences were associated with specific HLA alleles at a false discovery rate of 0.05. According to a later analysis, parvovirus B19, influenza, CMV and Epstein-Barr virus appeared linked to several top co-occurrence clusters. Across donors, most TCR sequences were observed very rarely, whereas some public TCRs were present in many individuals. An association between a missense DCLRE1C variant and V-gene and J-gene trimming of TCR beta chains was found in a later genetic analysis and replicated in an independent cohort.

V was cut back by 11 bases and J by 0 bases, leaving a gap of 17 bases between them. Measured from the cysteine to the phenylalanine, the CDR3 is 14 residues long. The sequence is cut down to CDR3 DNA, 42 bases in frame from base 1. CDR1 and CDR2 are drawn from the germline V gene: SNHLY, FYNNEI. With respect to this clone: What this receptor recognizes is not known. The record has no base qualities; no much larger clone is one base away.

The cohort consisted of 670 or so healthy bone marrow donors. At the time of sampling, every cohort member was nominally healthy, though immune exposures that went unrecorded were likely present. The donor tested CMV seropositive and was one of the 289 seropositive cohort members. Each donor provided a peripheral blood sample, and peripheral blood mononuclear cells were used for TCR beta sequencing. The Qiagen DNeasy Blood Extraction Kit was used to extract genomic DNA from the blood cell samples. The library was produced with the immunoSEQ multiplex PCR assay. The multiplex PCR relied on a mix of 60 forward primers for TCR Vbeta segments and 13 reverse primers for TCR Jbeta segments. A multiplex PCR assay on genomic DNA amplified the CDR3 region of rearranged TCR beta genes. The amplified TCR beta libraries were sequenced on the Illumina HiSeq System as 87-base-pair reads. Per the original workflow: A later analysis tallied about 77 million unique TCR beta chains across the approximately 670 repertoires, and approximately 9.9 million of those chains were shared by two or more donors. A nearest-neighbor algorithm error-corrected the raw reads and collapsed the reads into unique sequences, merging closely related sequences to remove PCR and sequencing errors. CDR3 sequences were aligned to IMGT reference sequences to assign V, D and J gene segments. For a sequence to be retained, at least a six-nucleotide match to both a V gene segment and a J gene segment was required. Rearrangements were classified as productive when the CDR3 lacked stop codons and remained in frame with V and J, and all other rearrangements were classified as non-productive. CDR3 was defined by IMGT convention, running from the second conserved V-encoded cysteine to the conserved J-encoded phenylalanine. The earlier analysis of 587 of the donors excluded sequences that lacked an unambiguous match to a single V gene segment. In an earlier analysis of roughly 500 of the donors, V segments were called functional above 56.7% productive rearrangements and were called segregating when the between-donor standard deviation exceeded 5%. A statistical classification framework was developed to diagnose cytomegalovirus status using the catalog of TCR beta chain sequences. In a later analysis, V and J genes were assigned by comparing TCR nucleotide sequences against IMGT/GENE-DB human TR gene sequences. Using the TCRdist pipeline, a later analysis assigned CDR3 sequences along with most-parsimonious VDJ recombination scenarios. A later analysis defined each TCR beta chain by its CDR3 amino acid sequence plus V-gene family, and excluded reads lacking a unique V-gene family. A later analysis removed 500 to 650 highly shared, low-generation-probability nucleotide sequences to deal with suspected cross-contamination and a sequencing artifact. In a later analysis, a clonal expansion index was calculated for each public chain from normalized within-repertoire ranks of inferred template counts. Generation probabilities in a later analysis came from a VDJ recombination model fitted to out-of-frame rearrangements, and those results were checked against IGoR. In a later analysis, TCR-TCR, TCR-HLA and TCR-CMV co-occurrence was scored with hypergeometric tests, and a repertoire-size bias correction was applied to TCR pairs. False discovery rates were estimated in a later analysis by permuting HLA or CMV assignments 20 times. In a later analysis, co-occurring TCRs were grouped with DBSCAN, and TCRdist sequence similarity was added when clustering was performed within HLA-allele-positive subsets. For co-occurrence clustering, repertoires with fewer than 30,000 or more than 120,000 public chains were excluded, along with five repertoires with anomalous nucleotide sharing. TCRdb re-hosts the immuneACCESS table, in-frame sequences only. Its copies lack some clones; in the studies checked, an unresolved V gene accounts for under half of them, and the cause for the rest is not known. The DNA gave D and trimming, while V, J and clone size come from that table. This sample has 65,000 to 85,000 clones in its table, and roughly two thirds of those were observed once. The ten most abundant clones make up 4% to 5% of the sample.

Rearrangement joined TRBV2 to TRBJ2-7; perhaps TRBD1 is the D gene, with 5 bases matching. The specimen sequenced was PBMCs. The receptor's source is a man between 60 and 70 years old in good health and CMV-seropositive. The CDR3 protein sequence reads: CAVQTVGSSYEQYF. The sequenced DNA is TGTGCCGTCCAGACAGTCGGAAGCTCCTACGAGCAGTACTTC.